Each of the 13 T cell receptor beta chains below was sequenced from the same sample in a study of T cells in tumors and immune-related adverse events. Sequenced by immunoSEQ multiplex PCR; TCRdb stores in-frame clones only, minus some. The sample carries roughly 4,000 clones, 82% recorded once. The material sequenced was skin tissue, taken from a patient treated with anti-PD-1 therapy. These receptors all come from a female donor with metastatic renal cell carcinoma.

CDR3: CASSARVLARPYEQYF. CDR3 nucleotides: TGCGCCAGCAGTGCCCGCGTACTAGCGAGACCCTACGAGCAGTACTTC. The chain uses TRBV10-2 and TRBJ2-7; 7 bases fit TRBD2. Germline values: CDR1 WSHSY, CDR2 SAAADI. V was pared by 4 bases and J by 2 bases, with 11 bases of the junction left unmatched. The CDR3 has 16 amino acids.

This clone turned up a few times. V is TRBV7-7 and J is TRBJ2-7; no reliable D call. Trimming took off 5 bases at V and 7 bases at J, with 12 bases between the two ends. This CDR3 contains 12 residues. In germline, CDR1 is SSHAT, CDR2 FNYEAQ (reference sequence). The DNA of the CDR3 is TGTGCCAGCAGCCAGCCCGGTCGGGAGCAGTACTTC. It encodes CASSQPGREQYF.

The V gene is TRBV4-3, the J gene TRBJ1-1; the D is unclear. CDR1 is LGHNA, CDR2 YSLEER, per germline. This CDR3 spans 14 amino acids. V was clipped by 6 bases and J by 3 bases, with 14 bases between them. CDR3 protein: CASSLIREHTEAFF. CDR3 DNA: TGCGCCAGCAGTCTCATCCGGGAGCACACTGAAGCTTTCTTT.

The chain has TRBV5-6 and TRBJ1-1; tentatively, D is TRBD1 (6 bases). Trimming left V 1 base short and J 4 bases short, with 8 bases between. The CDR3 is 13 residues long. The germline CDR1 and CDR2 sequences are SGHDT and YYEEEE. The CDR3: CASSLLQGTEAFF. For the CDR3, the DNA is TGTGCCAGCAGCTTGCTACAGGGCACTGAAGCTTTCTTT.

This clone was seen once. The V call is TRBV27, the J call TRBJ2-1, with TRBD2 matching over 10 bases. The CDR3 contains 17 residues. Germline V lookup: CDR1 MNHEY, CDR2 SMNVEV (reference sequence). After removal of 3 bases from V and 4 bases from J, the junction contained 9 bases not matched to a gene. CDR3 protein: CASSFNRQAGGYNEQFF. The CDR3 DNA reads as TGTGCCAGCAGTTTTAACCGCCAAGCGGGAGGGTACAATGAGCAGTTCTTC.

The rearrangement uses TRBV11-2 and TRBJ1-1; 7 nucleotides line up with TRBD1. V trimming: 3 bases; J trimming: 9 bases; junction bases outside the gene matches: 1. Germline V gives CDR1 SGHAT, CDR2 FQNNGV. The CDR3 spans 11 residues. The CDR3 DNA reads TGTGCCAGCAGCTTGACAGGGCAAGCTTTCTTT. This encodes CASSLTGQAFF.

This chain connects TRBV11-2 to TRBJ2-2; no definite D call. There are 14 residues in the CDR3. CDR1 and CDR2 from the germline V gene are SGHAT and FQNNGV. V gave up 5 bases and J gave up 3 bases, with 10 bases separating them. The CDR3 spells CASSRGPDTGELFF. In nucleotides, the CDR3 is TGTGCCAGCAGCCGCGGACCTGACACCGGGGAGCTGTTTTTT.

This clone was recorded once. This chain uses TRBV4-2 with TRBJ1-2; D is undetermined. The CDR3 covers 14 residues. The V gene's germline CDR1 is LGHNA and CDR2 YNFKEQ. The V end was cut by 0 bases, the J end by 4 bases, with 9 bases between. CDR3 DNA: TGTGCCAGCAGCCAAGATAGGACGGCCTATGGCTACACCTTC. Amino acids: CASSQDRTAYGYTF.

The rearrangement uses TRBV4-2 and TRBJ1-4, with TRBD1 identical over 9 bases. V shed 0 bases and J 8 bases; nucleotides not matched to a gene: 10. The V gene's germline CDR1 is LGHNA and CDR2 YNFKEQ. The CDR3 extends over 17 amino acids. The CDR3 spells CASSQDAYRGLLEKLFF. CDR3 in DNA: TGTGCCAGCAGCCAAGATGCCTACAGGGGGCTTTTAGAAAAACTGTTTTTT.

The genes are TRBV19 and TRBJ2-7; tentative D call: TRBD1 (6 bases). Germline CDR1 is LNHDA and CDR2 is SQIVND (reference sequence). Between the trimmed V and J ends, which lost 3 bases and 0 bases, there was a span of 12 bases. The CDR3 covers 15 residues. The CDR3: CASSIGLGGSYEQYF. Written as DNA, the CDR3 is TGTGCCAGTAGTATCGGGCTAGGGGGCTCCTACGAGCAGTACTTC. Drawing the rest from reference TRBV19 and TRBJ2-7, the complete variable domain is DGGITQSPKYLFRKEGQNVTLSCEQNLNHDAMYWYRQDPGQGLRLIYYSQIVNDFQKGDIAEGYSVSREKKESFPLTVTSAQKNPTAFYLCASSIGLGGSYEQYFGPGTRLTVT.

CDR3 nucleotide sequence: TGTGCCAGCAGTTTAGTGGCAGGGCCCAGAGTCTATGGCTACACCTTC. It codes for CASSLVAGPRVYGYTF. This rearrangement joins TRBV28 to TRBJ1-2, with D tentatively TRBD1 (5 bases). The CDR3 covers 16 residues. Germline values: CDR1 MDHEN, CDR2 SYDVKM. Trimming pared 2 bases from V and 4 bases from J, leaving 17 bases between.

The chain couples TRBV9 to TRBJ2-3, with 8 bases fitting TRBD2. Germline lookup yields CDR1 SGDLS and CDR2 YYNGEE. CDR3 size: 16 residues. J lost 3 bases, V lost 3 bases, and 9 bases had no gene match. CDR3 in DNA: TGTGCCAGCAGCGCCACCCACGGGAGGGCGACAGATACGCAGTATTTT. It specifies CASSATHGRATDTQYF.

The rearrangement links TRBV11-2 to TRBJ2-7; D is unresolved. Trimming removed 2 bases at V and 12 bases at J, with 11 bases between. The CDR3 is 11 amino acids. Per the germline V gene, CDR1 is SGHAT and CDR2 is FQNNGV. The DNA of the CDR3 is TGTGCCAGCAGCTTAATTCGGGTCATGTACTTC. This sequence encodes CASSLIRVMYF.